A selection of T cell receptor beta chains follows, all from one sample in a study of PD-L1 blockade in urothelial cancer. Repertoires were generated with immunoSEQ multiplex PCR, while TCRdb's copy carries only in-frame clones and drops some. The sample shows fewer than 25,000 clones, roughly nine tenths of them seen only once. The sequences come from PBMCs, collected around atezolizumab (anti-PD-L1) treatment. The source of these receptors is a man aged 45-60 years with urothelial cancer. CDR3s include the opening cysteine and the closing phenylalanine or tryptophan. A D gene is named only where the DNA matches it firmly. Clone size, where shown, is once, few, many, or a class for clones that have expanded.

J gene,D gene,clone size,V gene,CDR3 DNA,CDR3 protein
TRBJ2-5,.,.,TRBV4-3,TGCGCCAGCAGCCAAGATGTCCTAGCCGATGGGGAGACCCAGTACTTC,CASSQDVLADGETQYF
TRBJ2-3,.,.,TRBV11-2,TGTGCCAGCAGCTTATTCGCGGAAACAGATACGCAGTATTTT,CASSLFAETDTQYF
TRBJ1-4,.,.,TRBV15,TGTGCCACCAGCAGAGCTGGGGCAGGAGATGAAAAACTGTTTTTT,CATSRAGAGDEKLFF
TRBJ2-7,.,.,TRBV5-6,TGTGCCAGCAGCTTGGGAGGGGGAAGCTACGAGCAGTACTTC,CASSLGGGSYEQYF
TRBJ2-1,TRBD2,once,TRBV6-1,TGTGCCCTCCGGGGGGACTCCTCCTACAATGAGCAGTTCTTC,CALRGDSSYNEQFF
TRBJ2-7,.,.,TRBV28,TGTGCCAGCAATTGGAGGGACAGAGCCTACGAGCAGTACTTC,CASNWRDRAYEQYF
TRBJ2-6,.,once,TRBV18,TGTGCCAGCTCACCACCCGGGACACTATACTCTGGGGCCAACGTCCTGACTTTC,CASSPPGTLYSGANVLTF
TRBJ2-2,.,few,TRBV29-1,TGCAGCGTTGAAAAGGGGCTTCCAAACACCGGGGAGCTGTTTTTT,CSVEKGLPNTGELFF
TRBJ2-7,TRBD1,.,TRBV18,TGTGCCAGCTCACCCGGGACAGGGGCCTACGAGCAGTACTTC,CASSPGTGAYEQYF
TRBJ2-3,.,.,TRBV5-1,TGCGCCAGCAGCTTGAGTGGCGTGATGAGGGATACGCAGTATTTT,CASSLSGVMRDTQYF
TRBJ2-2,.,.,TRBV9,TGTGCCAGCAGCGTAGATAGGGGGTTGAACACCGGGGAGCTGTTTTTT,CASSVDRGLNTGELFF
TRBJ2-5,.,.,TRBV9,TGTGCCAGCAGCGCCAGAGCGCACCTCGCCGAGACCCAGTACTTC,CASSARAHLAETQYF
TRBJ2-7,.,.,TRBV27,TGTGCCAGCAGTTTATTTCCCGGGAGCCCTTACGAGCAGTACTTC,CASSLFPGSPYEQYF
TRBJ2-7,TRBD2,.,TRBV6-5,TGTGCCAGCCGTCCAACCCGGGAGGCATCCTACGAGCAGTACTTC,CASRPTREASYEQYF
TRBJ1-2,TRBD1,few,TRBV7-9,TGTGCCAGCAGCTTAGACAGGGGCGCTAACTATGGCTACACCTTC,CASSLDRGANYGYTF
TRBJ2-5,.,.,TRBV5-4,TGTGCCAGCACCACAAGCGGTGCAAAAGAGACCCAGTACTTC,CASTTSGAKETQYF
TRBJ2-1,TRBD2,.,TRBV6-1,TGTGCCAGCAGGGGACTAGCGGGCGGTATTAATGAGCAGTTCTTC,CASRGLAGGINEQFF
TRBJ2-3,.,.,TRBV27,TGTGCCAGCAGTTCATCCACAGGGTCAGATACGCAGTATTTT,CASSSSTGSDTQYF
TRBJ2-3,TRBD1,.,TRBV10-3,TGTGCCATCACGAAACAGGGGGCCGGGACAGATACGCAGTATTTT,CAITKQGAGTDTQYF
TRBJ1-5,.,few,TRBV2,TGTGCCAGCAGTGAAGGTCGGACAGCGAGTCAGCCCCAGCATTTT,CASSEGRTASQPQHF
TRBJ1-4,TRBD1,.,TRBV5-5,TGTGCCAGCAGCCTGACCGGGACAGGGAATGAAAAACTGTTTTTT,CASSLTGTGNEKLFF
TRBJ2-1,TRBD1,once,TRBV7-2,TGTGCCAGCAGCCTCGGGACAGGATCAAACAATGAGCAGTTCTTC,CASSLGTGSNNEQFF
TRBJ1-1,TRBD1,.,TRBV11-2,TGTGCCAGCAGCTTAGGGGACAGGCGAAAATCTGAAGCTTTCTTT,CASSLGDRRKSEAFF
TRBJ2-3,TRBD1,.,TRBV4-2,TGTGCCAGCAGCCAAGACAACCGAGTGGGGACAGGGACAGATACGCAGTATTTT,CASSQDNRVGTGTDTQYF
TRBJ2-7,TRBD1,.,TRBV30,TGTGCCTCTACCAGACAGGGGGCTGGGTACGAGCAGTACTTC,CASTRQGAGYEQYF
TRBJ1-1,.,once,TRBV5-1,TGCGCCAGCAGTGACGGGCCAGGGGTCACTGAAGCTTTCTTT,CASSDGPGVTEAFF
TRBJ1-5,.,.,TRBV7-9,TGTGCCAGCAGCCGAGGCCCTGGCAATCAGCCCCAGCATTTT,CASSRGPGNQPQHF
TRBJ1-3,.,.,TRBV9,TGTGCCAGCAGCGTAGGGGGGGGCCCTGGAAACACCATATATTTT,CASSVGGGPGNTIYF
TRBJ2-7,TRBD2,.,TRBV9,TGTGCCAGCAGCTCCAGGACTAGCGGGAACTACGAGCAGTACTTC,CASSSRTSGNYEQYF
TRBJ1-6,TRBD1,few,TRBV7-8,TGTGCCAGCAGCCGTCAGGGGGACGGAAATAATTCACCCCTCCACTTT,CASSRQGDGNNSPLHF
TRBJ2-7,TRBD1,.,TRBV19,TGTGCCAGTAGTGTGCGACAGGGCTATCAGCAGTACTTC,CASSVRQGYQQYF
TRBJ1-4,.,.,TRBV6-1,TGTGCCAGCAGTCAACAGGGCAGGAATGAAAAACTGTTTTTT,CASSQQGRNEKLFF
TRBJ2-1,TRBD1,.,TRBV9,TGTGCCAGCAGCGTAGCCGGGACAGGGGACAATGAGCAGTTCTTC,CASSVAGTGDNEQFF
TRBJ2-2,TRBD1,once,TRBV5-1,TGCGCCAGCAGTGGGACAGGGGAAAACGGGGAGCTGTTTTTT,CASSGTGENGELFF
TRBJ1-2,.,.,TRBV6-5,TGTGCCAGCAGTTCCTCGACAGTGAACTATGGCTACACCTTC,CASSSSTVNYGYTF